There are many counts of the clone carrying this T cell receptor beta chain. It was with unique molecular identifiers that the TCRbeta library was prepared. TCRdb called the PCR reads again in MiXCR, with one record for every CDR3 protein. Altogether about 340,000 distinct CDR3 sequences are present, 15% to 20% being singletons, with the ten largest covering roughly 40%. This specimen comes from a study of T-cell reconstitution after alpha-beta-depleted transplantation in children. Germline lookup yields CDR1 SGHTA and CDR2 FQGNSA. The junction had 8 bases not matched to a gene; V was cut back by 3 bases and J by 2 bases. The CDR3 spans 16 residues.

The source material was PBMCs, mostly from graft donor cells, sampled 360 days after TCRalphabeta/CD19-depleted stem cell transplant. The sequence derives from a male patient between 2 and 10 years old who had a stem cell transplant for acute lymphoblastic leukemia, so the T cells may come from the graft donor. V gene TRBV7-2 combines with J gene TRBJ2-7, with TRBD1 matching 9 bases. The CDR3 nucleotides read TGTGCCAGCAGCTTGCTGGTCGGACAGGGGACCTACGAGCAGTACTTC. Residues: CASSLLVGQGTYEQYF.